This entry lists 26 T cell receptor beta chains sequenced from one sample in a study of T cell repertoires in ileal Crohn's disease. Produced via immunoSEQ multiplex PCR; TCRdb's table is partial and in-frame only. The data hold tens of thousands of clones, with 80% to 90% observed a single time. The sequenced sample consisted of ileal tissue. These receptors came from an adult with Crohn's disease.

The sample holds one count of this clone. CDR3 sequence reads: CASSLGQLYGYTF. The CDR3 DNA sequence: TGTGCCAGCAGCTTGGGACAGCTCTATGGCTACACCTTC. The rearrangement links TRBV6-5 to TRBJ1-2, with 7 bases lining up with TRBD1. The CDR3 has 13 amino acids. Germline CDR1 MNHEY, CDR2 SVGAGI. The V and J ends lost 6 bases and 4 bases, in that order; junction bases with no gene match: 5.

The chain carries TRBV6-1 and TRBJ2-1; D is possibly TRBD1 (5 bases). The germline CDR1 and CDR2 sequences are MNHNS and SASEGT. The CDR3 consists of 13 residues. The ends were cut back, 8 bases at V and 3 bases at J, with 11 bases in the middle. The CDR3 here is CASWGSHYNEQFF. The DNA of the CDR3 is TGTGCCAGCTGGGGCAGCCACTACAATGAGCAGTTCTTC.

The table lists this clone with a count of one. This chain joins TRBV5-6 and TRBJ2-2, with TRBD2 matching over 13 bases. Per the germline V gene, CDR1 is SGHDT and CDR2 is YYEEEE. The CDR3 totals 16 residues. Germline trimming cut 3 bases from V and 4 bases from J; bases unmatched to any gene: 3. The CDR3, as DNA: TGTGCCAGCAGCTGGGGACTAGCGGGGTTCACCGGGGAGCTGTTTTTT. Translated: CASSWGLAGFTGELFF.

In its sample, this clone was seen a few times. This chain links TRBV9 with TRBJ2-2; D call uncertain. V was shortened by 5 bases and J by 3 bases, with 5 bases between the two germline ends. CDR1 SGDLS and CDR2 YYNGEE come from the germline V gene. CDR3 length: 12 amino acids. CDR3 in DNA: TGTGCCAGCAGTGCAGACACCGGGGAGCTGTTTTTT. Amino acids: CASSADTGELFF.

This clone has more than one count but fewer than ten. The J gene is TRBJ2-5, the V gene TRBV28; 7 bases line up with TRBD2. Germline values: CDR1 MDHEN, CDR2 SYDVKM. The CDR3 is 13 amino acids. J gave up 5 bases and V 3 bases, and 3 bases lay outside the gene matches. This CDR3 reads CASSLGGVETQYF. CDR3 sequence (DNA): TGTGCCAGCAGTTTGGGGGGGGTGGAGACCCAGTACTTC. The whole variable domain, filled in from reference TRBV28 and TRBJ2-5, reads DVKVTQSSRYLVKRTGEKVFLECVQDMDHENMFWYRQDPGLGLRLIYFSYDVKMKEKGDIPEGYSVSREKKERFSLILESASTNQTSMYLCASSLGGVETQYFGPGTRLLVL.

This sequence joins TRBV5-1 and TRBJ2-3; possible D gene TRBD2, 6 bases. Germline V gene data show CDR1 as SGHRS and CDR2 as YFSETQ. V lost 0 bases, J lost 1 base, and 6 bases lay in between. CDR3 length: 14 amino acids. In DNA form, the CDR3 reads TGCGCCAGCAGCTTGGGGAGGGGCACAGATACGCAGTATTTT. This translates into CASSLGRGTDTQYF.

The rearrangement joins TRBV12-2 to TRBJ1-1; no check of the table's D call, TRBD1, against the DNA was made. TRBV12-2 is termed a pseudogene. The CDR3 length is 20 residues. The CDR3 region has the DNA TGTGCAAGTCGGAAAGGCGAATCGGACAGCCCCCTTGGCTTGAACACTGAAGCTTTCTTT. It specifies CASRKGESDSPLGLNTEAFF.

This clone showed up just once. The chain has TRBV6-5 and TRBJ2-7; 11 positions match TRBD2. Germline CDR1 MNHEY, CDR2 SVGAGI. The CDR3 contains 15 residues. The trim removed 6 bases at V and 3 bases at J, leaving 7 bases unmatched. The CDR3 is CASRGTSGDFYEQYF. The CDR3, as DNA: TGTGCCAGCAGGGGGACTAGCGGAGATTTCTACGAGCAGTACTTC.

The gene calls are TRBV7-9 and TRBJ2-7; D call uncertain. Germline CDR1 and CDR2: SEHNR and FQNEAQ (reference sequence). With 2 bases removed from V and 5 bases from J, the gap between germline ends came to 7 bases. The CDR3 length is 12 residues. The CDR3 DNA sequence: TGTGCCAGCAGCTTAAACCCGGACGAGCAGTACTTC. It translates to CASSLNPDEQYF.

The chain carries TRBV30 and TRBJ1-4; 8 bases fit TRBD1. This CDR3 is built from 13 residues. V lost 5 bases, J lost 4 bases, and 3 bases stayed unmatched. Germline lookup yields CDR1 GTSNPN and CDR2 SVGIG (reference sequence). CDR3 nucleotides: TGTGCCTGGGGAACAGGGGGTAATGAAAAACTGTTTTTT. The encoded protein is CAWGTGGNEKLFF.

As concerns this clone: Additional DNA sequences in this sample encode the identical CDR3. The CDR3 DNA reads as TGCACCAGCAGCCAAGATGCGGACAGGGAAAACACCATATATTTT. As protein: CTSSQDADRENTIYF. The V call is TRBV1, the J call TRBJ1-3; the table names TRBD1, a call not compared with the DNA. TRBV1 is a listed pseudogene. There are 15 residues in the CDR3.

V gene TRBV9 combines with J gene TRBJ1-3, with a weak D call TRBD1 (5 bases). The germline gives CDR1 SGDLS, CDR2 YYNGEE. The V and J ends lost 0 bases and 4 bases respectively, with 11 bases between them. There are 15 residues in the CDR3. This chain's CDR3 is CASSVEGLSGNTIYF. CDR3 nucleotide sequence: TGTGCCAGCAGCGTAGAGGGGTTATCCGGAAACACCATATATTTT.

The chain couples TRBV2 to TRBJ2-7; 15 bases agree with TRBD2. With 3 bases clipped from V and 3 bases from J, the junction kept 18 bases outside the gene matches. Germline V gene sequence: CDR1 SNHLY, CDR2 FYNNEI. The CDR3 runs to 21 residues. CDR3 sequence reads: CASSDPKGTSGGPPIRYEQYF. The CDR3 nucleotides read TGTGCCAGCAGTGACCCAAAGGGGACTAGCGGGGGGCCCCCCATTCGCTACGAGCAGTACTTC. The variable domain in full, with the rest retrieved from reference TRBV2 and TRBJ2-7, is EPEVTQTPSHQVTQMGQEVILRCVPISNHLYFYWYRQILGQKVEFLVSFYNNEISEKSEIFDDQFSVERPDGSNFTLKIRSTKLEDSAMYFCASSDPKGTSGGPPIRYEQYFGPGTRLTVT.

CDR3: CASSLGQGSYSGNTIYF. CDR3 nucleotide sequence: TGCGCCAGCAGTCTGGGCCAGGGGTCGTACTCTGGAAACACCATATATTTT. The gene calls are TRBV4-3 and TRBJ1-3; perhaps TRBD1 as D (6 bases). The germline CDR1 and CDR2 sequences are LGHNA and YSLEER. The CDR3 sequence is 17 residues long. Trimming took off 6 bases at V and 0 bases at J, with 18 bases between the two ends.

Here the CDR3 DNA reads TGTGCCAGCCAGGAGAGTGGGACATGGACTGAAGCTTTCTTT. This gives the protein CASQESGTWTEAFF. J is TRBJ1-1 and V is TRBV5-4; tentative D call: TRBD1 (6 bases). This CDR3 is built from 14 residues. Deletions cut 7 bases from V and 5 bases from J, with 18 bases between. In germline, CDR1 is SGHNT, CDR2 YYREEE (reference sequence).

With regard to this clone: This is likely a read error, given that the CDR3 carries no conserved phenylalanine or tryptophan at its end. The CDR3 reads CASSLEGDGYTS. For the CDR3, the DNA is TGCGCCAGCAGCTTGGAGGGAGATGGCTACACCTCC. The genes are TRBV5-1 and TRBJ1-2, with D unclear. Germline values: CDR1 SGHRS, CDR2 YFSETQ. V was clipped by 0 bases and J by 6 bases, with 6 bases between them. This CDR3 has 12 amino acids.

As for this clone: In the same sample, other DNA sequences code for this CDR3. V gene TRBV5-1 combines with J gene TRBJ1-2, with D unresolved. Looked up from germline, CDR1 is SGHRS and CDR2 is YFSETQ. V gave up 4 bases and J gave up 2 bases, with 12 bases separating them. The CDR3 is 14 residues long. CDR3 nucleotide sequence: TGCGCCAGCAGCCCGGACTCCACGAACTATGGCTACACCTTC. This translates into CASSPDSTNYGYTF.

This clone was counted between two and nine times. The CDR3 here is CASSEQGYGYTF. The CDR3 DNA is TGTGCCAGCAGCGAACAGGGATATGGCTACACCTTC. This rearrangement joins TRBV7-2 to TRBJ1-2, with D perhaps TRBD1 (6 bases). Germline V gene lookup returns CDR1 SGHTA and CDR2 FQGNSA. The CDR3 has 12 residues. V lost 5 bases, J lost 5 bases, and 9 bases lay in between. The full variable domain, in which reference TRBV7-2 and TRBJ1-2 provide the parts outside the CDR3, is GAGVSQSPSNKVTEKGKDVELRCDPISGHTALYWYRQSLGQGLEFLIYFQGNSAPDKSGLPSDRFSAERTGGSVSTLTIQRTQQEDSAVYLCASSEQGYGYTFGSGTRLTVV.

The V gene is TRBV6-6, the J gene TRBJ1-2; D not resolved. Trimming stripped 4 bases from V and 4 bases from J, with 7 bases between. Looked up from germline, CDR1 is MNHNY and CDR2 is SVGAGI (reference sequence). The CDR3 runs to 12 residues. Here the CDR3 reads CASSSGFYGYTF. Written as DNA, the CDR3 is TGTGCCAGCAGTTCAGGATTCTATGGCTACACCTTC.

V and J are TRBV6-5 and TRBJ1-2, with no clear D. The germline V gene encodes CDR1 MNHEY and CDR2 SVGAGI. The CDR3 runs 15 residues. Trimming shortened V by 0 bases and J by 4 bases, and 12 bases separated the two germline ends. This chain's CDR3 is CASSYSFAVTYGYTF. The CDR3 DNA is TGTGCCAGCAGTTACTCGTTCGCAGTCACCTATGGCTACACCTTC.

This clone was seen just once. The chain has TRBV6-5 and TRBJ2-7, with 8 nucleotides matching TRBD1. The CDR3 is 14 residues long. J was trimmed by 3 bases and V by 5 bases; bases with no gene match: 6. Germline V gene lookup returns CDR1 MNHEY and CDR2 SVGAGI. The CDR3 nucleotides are TGTGCCAGCAGTGGATACAGGGGGAACTACGAGCAGTACTTC. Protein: CASSGYRGNYEQYF.

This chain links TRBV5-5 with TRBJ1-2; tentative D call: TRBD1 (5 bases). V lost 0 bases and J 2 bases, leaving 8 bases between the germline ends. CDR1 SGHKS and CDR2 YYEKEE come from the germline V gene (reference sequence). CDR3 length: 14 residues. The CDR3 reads CASSLVRGNYGYTF. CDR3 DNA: TGTGCCAGCAGCTTGGTGCGGGGGAACTATGGCTACACCTTC.

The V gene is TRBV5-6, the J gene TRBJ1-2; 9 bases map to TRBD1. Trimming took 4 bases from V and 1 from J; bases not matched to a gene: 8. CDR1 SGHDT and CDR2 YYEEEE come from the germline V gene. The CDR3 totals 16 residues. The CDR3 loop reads CASSTGQGNFNYGYTF. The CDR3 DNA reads TGTGCCAGCAGCACGGGACAGGGAAATTTTAACTATGGCTACACCTTC. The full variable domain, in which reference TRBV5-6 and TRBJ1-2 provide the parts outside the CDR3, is DAGVTQSPTHLIKTRGQQVTLRCSPKSGHDTVSWYQQALGQGPQFIFQYYEEEERQRGNFPDRFSGHQFPNYSSELNVNALLLGDSALYLCASSTGQGNFNYGYTFGSGTRLTVV.

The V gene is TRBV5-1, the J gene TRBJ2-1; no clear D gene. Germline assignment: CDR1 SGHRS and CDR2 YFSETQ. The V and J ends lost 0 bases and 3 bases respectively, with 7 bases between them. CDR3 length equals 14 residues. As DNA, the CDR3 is TGCGCCAGCAGCTTGGGTGGTAGCTACAATGAGCAGTTCTTC. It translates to CASSLGGSYNEQFF.

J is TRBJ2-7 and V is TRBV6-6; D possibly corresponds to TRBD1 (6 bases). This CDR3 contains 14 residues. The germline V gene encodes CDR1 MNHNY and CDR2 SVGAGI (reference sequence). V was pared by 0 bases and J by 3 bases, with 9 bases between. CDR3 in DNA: TGTGCCAGCAGTTACTCTACAGGGCTCTACGAGCAGTACTTC. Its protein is CASSYSTGLYEQYF.

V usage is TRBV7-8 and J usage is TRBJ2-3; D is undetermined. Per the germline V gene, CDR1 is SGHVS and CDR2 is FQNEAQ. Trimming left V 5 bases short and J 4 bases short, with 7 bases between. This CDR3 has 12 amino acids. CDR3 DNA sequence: TGTGCCAGCAGCCCTTTCTCAGATACGCAGTATTTT. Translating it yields CASSPFSDTQYF.